This T cell receptor beta chain was observed in a study of blood T cell repertoires in COVID-19. In the source study's methods: Nucleated cell counts were estimated from reference gene primer amplification. Sequenced by immunoSEQ multiplex PCR; TCRdb stores in-frame clones only, minus some. V and J calls and clone size are as listed in that table; D and trimming were resolved from the DNA. This sample has around 56,000 clones, with over 80% found just once. Sequences were obtained from peripheral blood. The TCR sequence derives from a woman aged 60-75 years with active or convalescent COVID-19.

The CDR3 loop is CASRAGKSNGYTF. The DNA of the CDR3 is TGTGCCAGCAGGGCAGGGAAATCTAATGGCTACACCTTC. The chain combines TRBV12-3 or TRBV12-4 with TRBJ1-2; tentatively, D is TRBD1 (5 bases). CDR3 size: 13 residues. The V gene lost 6 bases and the J gene lost 6 bases, with 14 bases spanning the gap.